The 4 T cell receptor beta chains below come from one sample, sequenced in a study of blood T cell repertoires in COVID-19. Only in-frame clones appear in the TCRdb table, and some are missing; sequencing was by immunoSEQ multiplex PCR. This sample yields about 190,000 clones, of which around 87% are seen a single time; 0.62% belongs to the top ten. Specimen: peripheral blood. The receptors shown here come from a man in his fifties or sixties with acute or convalescent COVID-19.

This sequence joins TRBV18 and TRBJ1-4, with 7 bases matching TRBD1. The germline CDR1 and CDR2 sequences are KGHSH and LQKENI. The V gene end was trimmed by 6 bases and the J gene end by 8 bases; junction bases not matched to a gene: 12. This CDR3 has 15 residues. The CDR3 DNA follows: TGTGCCAGCTCTCCCCAGGGGGGACGGCAGGAAAAACTGTTTTTT. Residues: CASSPQGGRQEKLFF.

The chain's CDR3 is CASSLGQGFQPQHF. Here the CDR3 DNA reads TGTGCCAGCAGTTTAGGGCAGGGGTTTCAGCCCCAGCATTTT. The genes are TRBV28 and TRBJ1-5; D is possibly TRBD1 (6 bases). V lost 2 bases to trimming and J lost 6 bases, with 11 bases between them. Germline-derived CDR1 and CDR2 are MDHEN and SYDVKM. The length of the CDR3 is 14 residues.

The gene calls are TRBV27 and TRBJ1-4, with D possibly TRBD1 on 6 matching bases. The CDR3 is made up of 17 amino acids. The V end was cut by 0 bases, the J end by 2 bases, with 13 bases between. CDR1 and CDR2 from the germline V gene are MNHEY and SMNVEV (reference sequence). This chain's CDR3 is CASSLSWTQGTNEKLFF. CDR3 DNA: TGTGCCAGCAGTTTATCGTGGACCCAGGGGACTAATGAAAAACTGTTTTTT.

The rearrangement joins TRBV29-1 to TRBJ2-1; 7 positions agree with TRBD2. CDR1 and CDR2 (germline): SQVTM, ANQGSEA. The CDR3 length is 11 residues. The junction had 4 bases not matched to a gene; V was cut back by 2 bases and J by 12 bases. The CDR3 loop reads CSVEMREGQFF. The CDR3 nucleotides read TGCAGCGTTGAAATGAGGGAGGGGCAGTTCTTC.